This note documents a single TCR delta chain sequence. This clone has a handful of counts. Its antigen specificity is not known. This DNA's translation and the protein TCRdb lists, from a much larger clone, do not match at residue 17, likely due to a read error; the protein shown is translated from the DNA. Receptor amplification or capture employed multiplex PCR. The data were produced on an Illumina MiSeq. Every sorted gammadelta T cell sample had both its TCR gamma (TRG) and TCR delta (TRD) chains sequenced. For the original study's pipeline: The repertoire analyses used clonotype tree plots, the accumulated frequency of the top 20 clonotypes, and diversity index (DI) and D75 metrics. Clone calls in TCRdb were regenerated from the public reads with CATT, after which identical DNA sequences shared one row. TCRdb assigned the V and J calls; the authors' analysis was not used. For this sample there are 90,000 to 95,000 delta-chain clones; more than 0.85% appear just once. Clones ranked in the top ten supply roughly 9.9% of the sample.

The data were obtained in a study of γδ T cells in repeated Plasmodium falciparum infection (dated by TCRdb to the early 2020s). About the investigation overall: The natural-infection arm enrolled Malian children exposed to intense seasonal malaria transmission, compared against age and gender matched Australian children. Four controlled human malaria infections were administered to about 5 malaria-naive U.S. adults over around 620 days by bites from P. falciparum NF54-infected Anopheles stephensi mosquitoes. Samples were collected from controlled-infection subjects at baseline, immediately before selected infections, and 21 days after each infection. Malian gammadelta TCR repertoires were analysed cross-sectionally during no-transmission periods and longitudinally across acute febrile malaria episodes. Using both natural infection in Mali and controlled human malaria infection, the study looked at the way repeated Plasmodium falciparum infection shapes the human gammadelta T cell repertoire. Study-level results and caveats: The controlled-infection cohort was small, limiting analysis of inter-individual variability in gammadelta T cell responses. Generalizability was limited because the Malian cohort was drawn from a small rural village of predominantly one ethnic group.

The source of this sequence is a pool of human donors (malaria-infected and uninfected, not separated). Source material: gamma-delta T cells from blood.

The CDR3 region has the sequence CACDSLEGGPPFGTTAVNKLIF. In nucleotides, the sequence is TGTGCCTGTGACTCGCTAGAGGGGGGGCCCCCGTTCGGAACGACTGCTGTGAATAAACTCATCTTT. The chain was built from TRDV2 and TRDJ1, and possibly TRDD3, on 5 matching bases. TCRdb gives no J gene; it was assigned here by matching the DNA to germline. Looking up the germline V gene yields CDR1 GEAIGNYY and CDR2 EKD. The CDR3 measures 22 amino acids from cysteine to phenylalanine. Only CDR3 DNA remains: 66 bases, in frame from the first base. V is clipped by 3 bases and J by 6 bases, and the sequence between their germline boundaries is 40 bases long.